The 17 T cell receptor beta chains below all came from one sample that was sequenced in a study of T cell responses to AZD1222 COVID-19 vaccine. Assay: immunoSEQ multiplex PCR; the TCRdb copy retains only in-frame clones and omits some. Altogether about 120,000 clones are present, around nine tenths being singletons, with the ten largest covering 1.6%. The material was peripheral blood, obtained 28 days after the second AZD1222 dose. All receptors come from an adult who received the AZD1222 COVID-19 vaccine.

This clone turned up a few times. This chain links TRBV5-1 with TRBJ1-3; a weak D match, TRBD1 (5 bases). This CDR3 has 14 residues. The germline V and J ends were trimmed by 0 bases and 2 bases, with 6 bases remaining between them. Germline CDR1 reads SGHRS; CDR2 reads YFSETQ. The CDR3 nucleotides read TGCGCCAGCAGCTTGGACAGGACTGGAAACACCATATATTTT. This codes for CASSLDRTGNTIYF. Full variable domain (rest looked up from reference TRBV5-1 and TRBJ1-3): KAGVTQTPRYLIKTRGQQVTLSCSPISGHRSVSWYQQTPGQGLQFLFEYFSETQRNKGNFPGRFSGRQFSNSRSEMNVSTLELGDSALYLCASSLDRTGNTIYFGEGSWLTVV.

The chain links TRBV6-5 to TRBJ2-7; 10 bases agree with TRBD2. Trimming cost V 4 bases and J 3 bases; bases outside gene matches: 6. This CDR3 is built from 15 residues. Germline values: CDR1 MNHEY, CDR2 SVGAGI. The CDR3 bases are TGTGCCAGCAGTTCTACCGGGACTAGCGACTACGAGCAGTACTTC. It specifies CASSSTGTSDYEQYF.

This chain uses TRBV27 with TRBJ2-7; D may be TRBD1 (6 bases). The CDR3 is 12 amino acids. Germline lookup yields CDR1 MNHEY and CDR2 SMNVEV (reference sequence). V lost 8 bases and J 5 bases, leaving 13 bases between the germline ends. The CDR3 here is CASGLPGDEQYF. The CDR3 DNA reads TGTGCCAGCGGTCTCCCAGGGGACGAGCAGTACTTC.

This rearrangement joins TRBV4-1 to TRBJ1-5, with 9 positions matching TRBD1. Looked up from germline, CDR1 is MGHRA and CDR2 is YSYEKL. The CDR3 is made up of 16 amino acids. V dropped 0 bases and J dropped 5; count of bases not matched to a gene: 5. CDR3 in DNA: TGCGCCAGCAGCCAAGACGCGGGACAGGGTCATCAGCCCCAGCATTTT. Translating gives CASSQDAGQGHQPQHF.

The V and J genes are TRBV30 and TRBJ2-5, with a tentative D call TRBD2 (6 bases). The CDR3 is 17 amino acids. Trimming removed 0 bases at V and 7 bases at J, with 24 bases between. Germline CDR1 GTSNPN, CDR2 SVGIG (reference sequence). CDR3 DNA sequence: TGTGCCTGGAGTGTTAGGGTGGCGGGAATCGGGTGGGGGACCCAGTACTTC. This translates into CAWSVRVAGIGWGTQYF.

The DNA for the CDR3 is TGTGCCAGCAGTTCGACAGGGGCAAACTATGGCTACACCTTC. This translates into CASSSTGANYGYTF. The chain is built from TRBV6-5 and TRBJ1-2; 8 nucleotides align to TRBD1. The CDR3 runs to 14 residues. Germline-derived CDR1 and CDR2 are MNHEY and SVGAGI. The V and J ends lost 4 bases and 2 bases, in that order; junction bases with no gene match: 3.

The V and J genes are TRBV5-1 and TRBJ2-7, with TRBD2 matching over 14 bases. Germline V lookup: CDR1 SGHRS, CDR2 YFSETQ. V was clipped by 1 base and J by 2 bases; unmatched bases: 17. The length of the CDR3 is 21 residues. DNA for the CDR3: TGCGCCAGCAGCTTGTACGGCCGTGGGACTAGCGGGAGCACACTCACCTACGAGCAGTACTTC. As protein: CASSLYGRGTSGSTLTYEQYF.

This rearrangement joins TRBV28 to TRBJ1-1; D is undetermined. V was clipped by 1 base and J by 2 bases, with 8 bases between them. This CDR3 is built from 14 residues. CDR1 MDHEN and CDR2 SYDVKM come from the germline V gene. The CDR3 reads CASSLSGSNTEAFF. The CDR3 DNA reads TGTGCCAGCAGTTTATCGGGGTCTAACACTGAAGCTTTCTTT.

The chain couples TRBV5-6 to TRBJ2-1, with D hard to call. The germline V gene has CDR1 SGHDT and CDR2 YYEEEE. The V and J ends lost 0 bases and 8 bases respectively, with 12 bases between them. The CDR3 length is 14 residues. The CDR3 DNA sequence: TGTGCCAGCAGCTTGGGGGCTCCGATGGATGAGCAGTTCTTC. Its protein is CASSLGAPMDEQFF.

The chain carries TRBV2 and TRBJ2-1; tentative D call: TRBD2 (7 bases). Per germline, CDR1 SNHLY and CDR2 FYNNEI. CDR3 length: 16 residues. The CDR3 protein is CATKGGGVGSYNEQFF. As DNA, the CDR3 is TGTGCTACCAAGGGGGGGGGAGTAGGCTCCTACAATGAGCAGTTCTTC.

The chain is built from TRBV27 and TRBJ1-5; D not certain. The ends were cut back, 3 bases at V and 5 bases at J, with 8 bases in the middle. There are 13 residues in the CDR3. CDR1 MNHEY and CDR2 SMNVEV come from the germline V gene (reference sequence). The CDR3 nucleotides read TGTGCCAGCAGTTTTGACGGTGATCAGCCCCAGCATTTT. Protein: CASSFDGDQPQHF.

The chain couples TRBV19 to TRBJ1-1, with D unresolved. V shed 7 bases and J shed 5 bases, with 8 bases lying between them. This CDR3 spans 11 amino acids. Germline V gives CDR1 LNHDA, CDR2 SQIVND (reference sequence). CDR3 loop: CASNRWTEAFF. As DNA, the CDR3 is TGTGCCAGTAACCGCTGGACTGAAGCTTTCTTT.

This rearrangement joins TRBV10-3 to TRBJ1-2; D unresolved. Germline-derived CDR1 and CDR2 are ENHRY and SYGVKD. The CDR3 contains 19 residues. V was clipped by 8 bases and J by 4 bases, with 32 bases between them. CDR3 DNA sequence: TGTGCCATCTGGTCTGGAGAGCGGACCAGTCTATTAAAATCCTATGGCTACACCTTC. Residues: CAIWSGERTSLLKSYGYTF.

Only one count was recorded for this clone. The chain couples TRBV29-1 to TRBJ1-4; 8 bases are shared with TRBD1. This CDR3 is 13 amino acids long. J was trimmed by 2 bases and V by 7 bases; bases with no gene match: 3. Germline lookup yields CDR1 SQVTM and CDR2 ANQGSEA. The CDR3 nucleotides are TGCAGCGGATGGACAGGGACTAATGAAAAACTGTTTTTT. This sequence encodes CSGWTGTNEKLFF.

The chain joins TRBV5-4 to TRBJ1-1, with TRBD1 matching over 7 bases. V dropped 4 bases and J dropped 7; count of bases not matched to a gene: 1. The CDR3 runs 11 residues. Germline V gene data show CDR1 as SGHNT and CDR2 as YYREEE (reference sequence). The CDR3 nucleotides are TGTGCCAGCAGCCGGACAGGTGAAGCTTTCTTT. It encodes CASSRTGEAFF.

The chain couples TRBV6-6 to TRBJ1-5, with a possible D match to TRBD1 (5 bases). The CDR3 extends over 14 amino acids. Between the trimmed V and J ends, which lost 10 bases and 0 bases, there was a span of 13 bases. CDR1 is MNHNY and CDR2 is SVGAGI in the germline V gene (reference sequence). CDR3 nucleotides: TGTGCCACCCGGGACTCAAATAGCAATCAGCCCCAGCATTTT. Translated, it gives CATRDSNSNQPQHF.

The gene calls are TRBV3-1 (or the pseudogene TRBV3-2) and TRBJ2-1; D remains unclear. The CDR3 is made up of 11 amino acids. Germline CDR1 and CDR2: LGHDT and YNNKEL (reference sequence). Trimming removed 6 bases at V and 9 bases at J, with 9 bases between. CDR3 loop: CASSSNSEQFF. The CDR3 DNA reads as TGTGCCAGCAGTTCTAACTCTGAGCAGTTCTTC.